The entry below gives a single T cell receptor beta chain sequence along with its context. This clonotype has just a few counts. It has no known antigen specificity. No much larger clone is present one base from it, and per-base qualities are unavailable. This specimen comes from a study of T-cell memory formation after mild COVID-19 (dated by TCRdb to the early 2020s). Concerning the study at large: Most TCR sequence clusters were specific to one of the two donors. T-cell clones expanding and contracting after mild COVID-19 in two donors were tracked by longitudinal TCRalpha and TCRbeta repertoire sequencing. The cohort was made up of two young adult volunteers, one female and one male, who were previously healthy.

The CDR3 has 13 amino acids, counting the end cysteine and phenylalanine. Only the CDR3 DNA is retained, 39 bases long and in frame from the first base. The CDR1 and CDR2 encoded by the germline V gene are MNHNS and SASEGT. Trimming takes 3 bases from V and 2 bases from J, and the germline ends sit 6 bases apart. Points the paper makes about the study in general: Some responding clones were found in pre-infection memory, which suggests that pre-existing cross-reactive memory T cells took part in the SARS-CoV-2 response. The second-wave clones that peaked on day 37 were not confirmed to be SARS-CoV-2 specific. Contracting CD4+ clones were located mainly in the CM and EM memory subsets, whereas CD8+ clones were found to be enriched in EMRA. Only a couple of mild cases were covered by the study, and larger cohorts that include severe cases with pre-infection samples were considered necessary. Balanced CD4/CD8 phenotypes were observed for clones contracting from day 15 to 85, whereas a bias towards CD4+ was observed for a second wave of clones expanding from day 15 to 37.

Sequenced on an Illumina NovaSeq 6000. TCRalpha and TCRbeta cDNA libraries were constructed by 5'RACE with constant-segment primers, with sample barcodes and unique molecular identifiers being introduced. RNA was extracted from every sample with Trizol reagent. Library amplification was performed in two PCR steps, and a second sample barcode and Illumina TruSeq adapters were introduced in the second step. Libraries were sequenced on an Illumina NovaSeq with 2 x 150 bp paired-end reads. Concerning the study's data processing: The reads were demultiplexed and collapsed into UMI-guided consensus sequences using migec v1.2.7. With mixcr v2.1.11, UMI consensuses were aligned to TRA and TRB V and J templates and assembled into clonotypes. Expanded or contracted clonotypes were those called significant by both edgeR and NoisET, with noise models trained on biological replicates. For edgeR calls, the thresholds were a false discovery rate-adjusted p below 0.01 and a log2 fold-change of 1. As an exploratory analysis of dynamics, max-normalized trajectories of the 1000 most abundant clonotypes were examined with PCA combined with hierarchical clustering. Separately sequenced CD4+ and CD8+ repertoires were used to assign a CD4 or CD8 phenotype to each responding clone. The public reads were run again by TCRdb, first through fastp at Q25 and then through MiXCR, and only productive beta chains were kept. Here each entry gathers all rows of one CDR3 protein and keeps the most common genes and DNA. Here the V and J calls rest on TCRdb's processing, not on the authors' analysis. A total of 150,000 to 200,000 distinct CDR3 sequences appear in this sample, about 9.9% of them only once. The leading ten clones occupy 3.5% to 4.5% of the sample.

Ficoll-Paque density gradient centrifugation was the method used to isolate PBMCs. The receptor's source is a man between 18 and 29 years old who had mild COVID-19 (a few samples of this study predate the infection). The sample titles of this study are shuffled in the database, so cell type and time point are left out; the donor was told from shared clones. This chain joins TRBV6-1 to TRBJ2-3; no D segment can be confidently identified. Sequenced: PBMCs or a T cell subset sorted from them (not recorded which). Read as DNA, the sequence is TGTGCCAGCAGTGATTCGCCCACAGATACGCAGTATTTT. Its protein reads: CASSDSPTDTQYF.